Listed below are T cell receptor beta chains from one sample, sequenced in a study of blood T cell repertoires in COVID-19. Measured with immunoSEQ multiplex PCR; TCRdb has only the in-frame clones, and not every one. The profile shows over 85,000 clones, approximately 72% of them singletons. What was sequenced was peripheral blood. Receptors were obtained from a man in his sixties or seventies with acute or convalescent COVID-19. Each CDR3 is given with its conserved first and last residue. The order of the fields is V gene, J gene, D gene, clone size, CDR3 DNA, CDR3 protein. A D gene is named only where the DNA matches it firmly. The listing skips clone size in some rows; elsewhere it reads once, few, many or a size class.

TRBV5-1,TRBJ2-5,.,.,TGCGCCAGCAGCTTCTCACCGACTGCGACCCAAGAGACCCAGTACTTC,CASSFSPTATQETQYF
TRBV28,TRBJ1-5,.,few,TGTGCCAGCAGTTTCCGGCAGGGGACCAGTCAGCCCCAGCATTTT,CASSFRQGTSQPQHF
TRBV30,TRBJ1-4,.,.,TGTGCCTGGAGTGTACCCGGATCTAGGCTGTTTTTT,CAWSVPGSRLFF
TRBV6-2/TRBV6-3,TRBJ2-7,TRBD1,.,TGTGCCAGCACCCCGGGACAGGGGATATCCGAGCAGTACTTC,CASTPGQGISEQYF
TRBV4-2,TRBJ1-1,.,.,TGTGCCAGCAGCCAAGATCGGATCGCAGGGGAAGCTTTCTTT,CASSQDRIAGEAFF
TRBV19,TRBJ2-3,.,.,TGTGCCAGTAGTACCGGGTCATTCACAGATACGCAGTATTTT,CASSTGSFTDTQYF
TRBV6-5,TRBJ2-7,.,.,TGTGCCAGCATGGGTCGGGCGGGACAGGAGCAGTACTTC,CASMGRAGQEQYF
TRBV18,TRBJ2-7,.,.,TGTGCCAGCTCTCCTGCCGTGAGCGGCTCCTACGAGCAGTACTTC,CASSPAVSGSYEQYF
TRBV19,TRBJ1-1,.,few,TGTGCCAGTAGTATAAGCCTAAACACTGAAGCTTTCTTT,CASSISLNTEAFF
TRBV10-3,TRBJ2-5,.,once,TGTGCCATTCGGGACTTGTATTCGGAGACCCAGTACTTC,CAIRDLYSETQYF
TRBV5-6,TRBJ2-5,.,few,TGTGCCAGCAGCTTCCAGGGGACCCAAGAGACCCAGTACTTC,CASSFQGTQETQYF
TRBV30,TRBJ1-4,TRBD1,.,TGTGCCTGGAATAAGGGGGCTACTAATGAAAAACTGTTTTTT,CAWNKGATNEKLFF
TRBV7-2,TRBJ2-7,.,few,TGTGCCAGCAGCCCTACCTACAGGGCGCAACAGTACTTC,CASSPTYRAQQYF